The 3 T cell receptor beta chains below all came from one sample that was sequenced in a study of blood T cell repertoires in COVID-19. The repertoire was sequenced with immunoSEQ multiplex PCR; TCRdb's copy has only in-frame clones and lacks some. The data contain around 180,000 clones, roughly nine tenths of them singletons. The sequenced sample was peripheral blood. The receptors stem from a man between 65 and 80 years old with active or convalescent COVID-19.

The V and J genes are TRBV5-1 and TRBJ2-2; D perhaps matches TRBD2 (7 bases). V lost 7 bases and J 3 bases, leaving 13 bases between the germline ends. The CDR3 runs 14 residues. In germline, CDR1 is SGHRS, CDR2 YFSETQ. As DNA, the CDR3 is TGCGCCAGCGAAGAGGGGGGGTACACCGGGGAGCTGTTTTTT. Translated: CASEEGGYTGELFF. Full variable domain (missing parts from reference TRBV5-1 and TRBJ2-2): KAGVTQTPRYLIKTRGQQVTLSCSPISGHRSVSWYQQTPGQGLQFLFEYFSETQRNKGNFPGRFSGRQFSNSRSEMNVSTLELGDSALYLCASEEGGYTGELFFGEGSRLTVL.

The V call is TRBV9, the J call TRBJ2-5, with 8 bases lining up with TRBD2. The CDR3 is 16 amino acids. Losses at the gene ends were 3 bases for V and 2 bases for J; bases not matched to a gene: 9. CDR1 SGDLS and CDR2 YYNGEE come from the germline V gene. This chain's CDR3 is CASSAGGSGGQETQYF. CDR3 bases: TGTGCCAGCAGCGCTGGAGGGTCGGGGGGGCAAGAGACCCAGTACTTC.

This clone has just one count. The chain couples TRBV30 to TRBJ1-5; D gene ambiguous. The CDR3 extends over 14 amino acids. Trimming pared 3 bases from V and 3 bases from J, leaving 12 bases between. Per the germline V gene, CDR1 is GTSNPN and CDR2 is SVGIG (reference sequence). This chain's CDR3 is CAWRAGGPNQPQHF. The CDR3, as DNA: TGTGCCTGGAGGGCAGGAGGGCCCAATCAGCCCCAGCATTTT.